A single T cell receptor beta chain is shown here with its context. The antigen remains undetermined. There are 15 residues in the CDR3. Germline trimming cut 4 bases from V and 11 bases from J; bases unmatched to any gene: 17. Per the germline V gene, CDR1 is SGDLS and CDR2 is YYNGEE. The source of the sample is a study of blood T cells in healthy people across ages. It was with a sample-barcoded 5' primer and a J-beta primer mix that a second PCR of roughly 6 to 11 cycles was run. Researchers report that each sample yielded at least 3 million CDR3-containing paired-end reads. TCRdb redid the calling of the 5' RACE reads with MiXCR, one entry per CDR3 protein. Of 700,000 to 850,000 distinct CDR3 sequences in the sample, 35% to 40% were seen once. Overall study findings and caveats: Significant beta diversity loss was already apparent by age roughly 43, declining roughly linearly. Possibly, changes in expanded clonotypes were confounded because donor CMV status was unknown.

Per-sample yields of isolated PBMCs were at least 7 million. This clonotype was sampled from a man younger than 35 in good health. The chain employs TRBV9 and TRBJ2-5; 7 nucleotides agree with TRBD1. What was sequenced was blood. CDR3: CASSPKEGAGDEQYF. As DNA, the CDR3 is TGTGCCAGCAGCCCAAAAGAGGGGGCCGGCGATGAGCAGTACTTC.